The rows below give T cell receptor beta chains drawn from one sample of a study of blood T cell repertoires in COVID-19. Sequencing used immunoSEQ multiplex PCR; TCRdb keeps in-frame clones, though not all of them. The sample yields around 120,000 clones, about 83% seen once. Sequencing input: peripheral blood. The receptor set was obtained from a man between 65 and 80 years old with acute or convalescent COVID-19. Each CDR3 is given with its conserved first and last residue. Each record gives: D gene, clone size, J gene, V gene, CDR3 protein, CDR3 DNA. A D gene is named only where the DNA matches it firmly. Clone size, where shown, is once, few, many, or a class for clones that have expanded.

.	.	TRBJ1-1	TRBV12-3/TRBV12-4	CASSPGLEAFF	TGTGCCAGCAGTCCAGGCCTAGAAGCTTTCTTT
TRBD1	.	TRBJ2-7	TRBV7-6	CASSFRTGYYEQYF	TGTGCCAGCAGCTTCAGGACAGGCTACTACGAGCAGTACTTC
TRBD2	.	TRBJ2-3	TRBV4-2	CASSQGTSGGTDTQYF	TGTGCCAGCAGCCAAGGGACTAGCGGCGGCACAGATACGCAGTATTTT
TRBD1	.	TRBJ2-5	TRBV12-3/TRBV12-4	CASKSTGAETQYF	TGTGCCAGCAAATCGACAGGGGCAGAGACCCAGTACTTC
.	.	TRBJ2-2	TRBV6-2/TRBV6-3	CASSYSTHGELFF	TGTGCCAGCAGTTACTCCACTCACGGGGAGCTGTTTTTT
TRBD1	few	TRBJ2-5	TRBV5-1	CASSLNTGGAETQYF	TGCGCCAGCAGCTTGAATACAGGGGGCGCAGAGACCCAGTACTTC
.	.	TRBJ2-7	TRBV7-9	CASSNTGLYEQYF	TGTGCCAGCAGCAACACAGGGCTCTACGAGCAGTACTTC
TRBD1	.	TRBJ2-7	TRBV4-2	CASSQVPPTGGLYEQYF	TGTGCCAGCAGCCAAGTTCCCCCCACAGGGGGCCTCTACGAGCAGTACTTC
TRBD1	.	TRBJ2-2	TRBV20-1	CSANDRATTGELFF	TGCAGTGCTAATGACAGGGCGACCACCGGGGAGCTGTTTTTT
.	few	TRBJ1-1	TRBV7-3	CASSLMPGRGGTEAFF	TGTGCCAGCAGCTTAATGCCAGGGCGTGGCGGAACCGAAGCTTTCTTT
TRBD2	few	TRBJ2-5	TRBV29-1	CSVLPGLAGLDQETQYF	TGCAGCGTCCTACCGGGACTAGCGGGGCTGGATCAAGAGACCCAGTACTTC
TRBD2	.	TRBJ2-7	TRBV4-2	CASSQAEAGGPYEQYF	TGTGCCAGCAGCCAAGCTGAAGCGGGAGGGCCTTACGAGCAGTACTTC
TRBD1	.	TRBJ2-2	TRBV4-3	CASSQGQVPGELFF	TGCGCCAGCAGCCAGGGACAGGTTCCCGGGGAGCTGTTTTTT
.	once	TRBJ2-3	TRBV21-1	CASSKGEELAAATDTQYF	TGTGCCAGCAGCAAAGGGGAAGAACTAGCGGCCGCCACAGATACGCAGTATTTT
TRBD1	.	TRBJ1-1	TRBV3-1/TRBV3-2	CASSQMTGEAEAFF	TGTGCCAGCAGCCAGATGACAGGGGAGGCTGAAGCTTTCTTT
TRBD1	.	TRBJ1-2	TRBV9	CASSYTGAGNYGYTF	TGTGCCAGCAGCTACACAGGGGCCGGGAACTATGGCTACACCTTC
TRBD2	.	TRBJ2-7	TRBV19	CASSIRLAGMGSYEQYF	TGTGCCAGTAGTATACGACTAGCGGGGATGGGCTCCTACGAGCAGTACTTC
TRBD1	.	TRBJ2-5	TRBV11-2	CASSFRTGKQETQYF	TGTGCCAGCAGCTTCCGGACAGGGAAACAAGAGACCCAGTACTTC
TRBD2	once	TRBJ2-7	TRBV7-6	CASSLEAGYEQYF	TGTGCCAGCAGCTTAGAAGCGGGGTACGAGCAGTACTTC
.	.	TRBJ1-3	TRBV28	CATAQGGSGNTIYF	TGTGCCACCGCCCAAGGCGGCTCTGGAAACACCATATATTTT
TRBD1	.	TRBJ2-7	TRBV5-1	CASPQGKVSEQYF	TGCGCCAGCCCACAGGGGAAGGTGAGCGAGCAGTACTTC
.	.	TRBJ2-5	TRBV30	CAWSAFGHQETQYF	TGTGCCTGGAGTGCGTTTGGCCACCAAGAGACCCAGTACTTC
TRBD2	.	TRBJ2-1	TRBV7-8	CASSLVETSAEQFF	TGTGCCAGCAGCTTGGTCGAGACTAGCGCTGAGCAGTTCTTC
TRBD1	.	TRBJ1-2	TRBV28	CASSLYVRTGEGYTF	TGTGCCAGCAGTTTATATGTACGGACAGGGGAAGGCTACACCTTC
TRBD2	.	TRBJ2-3	TRBV24-1	CATSDPEERGGPDTQYF	TGTGCCACCAGTGACCCCGAGGAGCGGGGGGGCCCAGATACGCAGTATTTT
.	once	TRBJ1-1	TRBV7-9	CASSLGAETEAFF	TGTGCCAGCAGCTTGGGGGCGGAGACTGAAGCTTTCTTT
.	.	TRBJ1-5	TRBV7-9	CASSPGGSNQPQHF	TGTGCCAGCAGCCCTGGAGGTAGCAATCAGCCCCAGCATTTT
TRBD2	.	TRBJ2-1	TRBV27	CASSLEGLAGYNEQFF	TGTGCCAGCAGTTTAGAGGGACTAGCAGGTTACAATGAGCAGTTCTTC
.	once	TRBJ2-3	TRBV19	CARSDREGTDTQYF	TGTGCCAGATCTGACAGGGAGGGCACAGATACGCAGTATTTT
TRBD2	.	TRBJ2-7	TRBV28	CASSDYLLGGIGPLTYEQYF	TGTGCCAGCAGTGACTACCTCCTCGGGGGGATCGGCCCACTTACCTACGAGCAGTACTTC
.	.	TRBJ2-5	TRBV2	CASTREGPLQETQYF	TGTGCCAGCACCAGGGAAGGTCCTCTTCAGGAGACCCAGTACTTC
.	.	TRBJ2-3	TRBV5-1	CASFRQEDTQYF	TGCGCCAGCTTCAGACAGGAAGATACGCAGTATTTT
.	.	TRBJ1-6	TRBV27	CASGAFSGTLHF	TGTGCCAGCGGCGCGTTCAGCGGGACCCTCCACTTT
.	.	TRBJ1-1	TRBV7-2	CASSLGWSNTEAFF	TGTGCCAGCAGCTTAGGTTGGAGCAACACTGAAGCTTTCTTT